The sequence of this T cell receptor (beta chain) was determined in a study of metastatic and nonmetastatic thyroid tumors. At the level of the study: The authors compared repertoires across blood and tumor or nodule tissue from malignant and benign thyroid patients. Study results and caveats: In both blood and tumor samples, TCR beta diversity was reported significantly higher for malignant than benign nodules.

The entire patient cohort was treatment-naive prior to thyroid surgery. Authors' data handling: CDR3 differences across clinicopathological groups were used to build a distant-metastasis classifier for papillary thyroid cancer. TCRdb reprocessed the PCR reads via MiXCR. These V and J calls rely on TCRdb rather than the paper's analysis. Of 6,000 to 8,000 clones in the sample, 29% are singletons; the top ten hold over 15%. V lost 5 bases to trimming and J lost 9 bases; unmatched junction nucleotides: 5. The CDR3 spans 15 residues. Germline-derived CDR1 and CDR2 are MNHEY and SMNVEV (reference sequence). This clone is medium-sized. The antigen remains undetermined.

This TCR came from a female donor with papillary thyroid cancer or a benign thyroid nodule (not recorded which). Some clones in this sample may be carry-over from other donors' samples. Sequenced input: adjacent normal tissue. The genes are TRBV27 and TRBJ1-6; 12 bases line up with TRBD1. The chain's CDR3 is CASSKGQGARSPLHF. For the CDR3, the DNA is TGTGCCAGCAGTAAGGGACAGGGGGCGCGTTCACCCCTCCACTTT.